These T cell receptor beta chains were read from a single sample in a study of monozygotic twins with cystic fibrosis. TCRdb's copy holds only in-frame clones and misses some; the assay was immunoSEQ multiplex PCR. The sample consists of around 11,000 clones, approximately 96% of them appearing once. Input material: blood. The receptors shown here come from a boy between 10 and 17 years old with cystic fibrosis. The CDR3 runs from the conserved cysteine through the conserved F or W. The D gene is left open where the match is weak. Size values are once, few and many counts, or a class for expanded clones, and some rows have none.

>.|TRBV27|TRBJ2-7|.
TGTGCCAGCAGTCGTTTCTACGAGCAGTACTTC
CASSRFYEQYF
>.|TRBV18|TRBJ1-5|.
TGTGCCAGCTCACCATCGGGGGAGGATCAGCCCCAGCATTTT
CASSPSGEDQPQHF
>TRBD2|TRBV7-3|TRBJ2-7|.
TGTGCCAGCAGCTTAACAGGAGGACTAGCGGGAGGCGAGCAGTACTTC
CASSLTGGLAGGEQYF
>.|TRBV30|TRBJ2-1|.
TGTGCCTGGAGTGTACTTGGGGGGGCGGGTGAGCAGTTCTTC
CAWSVLGGAGEQFF
>TRBD1|TRBV28|TRBJ1-2|.
TGTGCCAGCAGCATACACAGGGGCTATGGCTACACCTTC
CASSIHRGYGYTF
>.|TRBV7-3|TRBJ2-3|.
TGTGCCAGCAGCTACGGGAGAGGCGGCGGAACAGATACGCAGTATTTT
CASSYGRGGGTDTQYF
>TRBD1|TRBV2|TRBJ2-1|.
TGTGCCAGCATAGGGGACAGGGTACAGTTGTCCGGGCAGTTCTTC
CASIGDRVQLSGQFF
>TRBD2|TRBV2|TRBJ2-3|.
TGTGCCAGCAGCCTCGGGACTAGCGGTCGCACAGATACGCAGTATTTT
CASSLGTSGRTDTQYF
>TRBD1|TRBV5-1|TRBJ1-1|.
TGCGCCAGCAGCTTCGGACAGGGGGCTTTCTTT
CASSFGQGAFF
>.|TRBV28|TRBJ2-3|once
TGTGCCAGCAGTTCTCCGGCCGGCGGCACAGATACGCAGTATTTT
CASSSPAGGTDTQYF
>.|TRBV14|TRBJ2-5|once
TGTGCCAGCAGTCATGAGAGGAGAGTGACCCAGTACTTC
CASSHERRVTQYF
>TRBD1|TRBV15|TRBJ1-2|.
TGTGCCACCAGCATATGGGACAGCGACTATGGCTACACCTTC
CATSIWDSDYGYTF
>.|TRBV30|TRBJ2-5|.
TGTGCCTGGAGTGTAGGTTCCGGGCCTACCCAAGAGACCCAGTACTTC
CAWSVGSGPTQETQYF
>.|TRBV29-1|TRBJ2-2|.
TGCAGCGTCGCCCCGGTTGGGACCGGGGAGCTGTTTTTT
CSVAPVGTGELFF
>.|TRBV5-8|TRBJ1-2|.
TGTGCCAGCAGCTTGGTTGAGGCAGGGAATACAGTCTATGGCTACACCTTC
CASSLVEAGNTVYGYTF
>.|TRBV9|TRBJ1-2|.
TGTGCCAGCAGCGTAGGAGGGTGGGGCTACACCTTC
CASSVGGWGYTF
>.|TRBV7-2|TRBJ1-3|.
TGTGCCAGCAGAGTCGACTGGGCCTCTGGAAACACCATATATTTT
CASRVDWASGNTIYF
>TRBD1|TRBV18|TRBJ2-5|.
TGTGCCAGCTCGCGACAGGGGGCGGCGGAGGCCCAGTACTTC
CASSRQGAAEAQYF
>.|TRBV15|TRBJ1-4|.
TGTGCCACCAGCCCTCCCGGGACTGTCTTGGGGGAAAAACTGTTTTTT
CATSPPGTVLGEKLFF
>.|TRBV5-1|TRBJ1-1|.
TGCGCCAGCAGCTCCTACGAGGGGCGACGAACTGAAGCTTTCTTT
CASSSYEGRRTEAFF
>TRBD2|TRBV27|TRBJ2-3|.
TGTGCCAGCAGTTTATTAGTTAGCGGGAGTGGAAATACGCAGTATTTT
CASSLLVSGSGNTQYF
>TRBD2|TRBV4-3|TRBJ2-3|.
TGCGCCAGCAGCCCCCGGGGGGGTGGGACAGATACGCAGTATTTT
CASSPRGGGTDTQYF
>.|TRBV11-3|TRBJ2-4|.
TGTGCCAGCAGCTTATCGGACTCTAACATTCAGTACTTC
CASSLSDSNIQYF
>.|TRBV4-3|TRBJ1-2|.
TGCGCCAGCAGCCACAACAGGGCCGCCTATGGCTACACCTTC
CASSHNRAAYGYTF
>.|TRBV28|TRBJ1-2|.
TGTGCCAGCCGTCCAGGAACAAACTATGGCTACACCTTC
CASRPGTNYGYTF
>.|TRBV7-9|TRBJ1-6|.
TGTGCCACCGTTGGCGGAGGGGACTTGTTAGGCCACTTT
CATVGGGDLLGHF
>.|TRBV15|TRBJ1-2|.
TGTGCCACCAGCAGAGCCAACCAGGGCCCTTATGGCTACACCTTC
CATSRANQGPYGYTF
>TRBD1|TRBV6-5|TRBJ1-5|.
TGTGCCAGCAGTTCATTCGGGACAGATCCCCAGCATTTT
CASSSFGTDPQHF
>TRBD1|TRBV18|TRBJ1-2|once
TGTGCCAGCTCACCGAAGGACAGGGGAAACTATGGCTACACCTTC
CASSPKDRGNYGYTF
>.|TRBV9|TRBJ1-1|.
TGTGCCAGCAGCCCCCACCGGGGCACTGAAGCTTTCTTT
CASSPHRGTEAFF
>.|TRBV9|TRBJ2-1|.
TGTGCCAGCAGCCTAATGGTCAATGAGCAGTTCTTC
CASSLMVNEQFF
>.|TRBV6-6|TRBJ2-1|once
TGTGCCAGCCCCTCCCAAGGGGTTGAAAACAATGAGCAGTTCTTC
CASPSQGVENNEQFF
>.|TRBV11-2|TRBJ1-5|.
TGTGCCAGCAGCTTAGGTCGCGGCAGGGGCAATCAGCCCCAGCATTTT
CASSLGRGRGNQPQHF
>.|TRBV6-6|TRBJ2-2|.
TGTGCCAGCAGTTACGGCAGAATGTCCACCGGGGAGCTGTTTTTT
CASSYGRMSTGELFF
>TRBD1|TRBV7-9|TRBJ2-4|once
TGTGCCAGCAGCTTATACGGACAGGGCCCCAAAAACATTCAGTACTTC
CASSLYGQGPKNIQYF
>TRBD1|TRBV9|TRBJ1-3|.
TGTGCCAGCAGCGTAGCTACGGGACAGGGGCCCTCTGGAAACACCATATATTTT
CASSVATGQGPSGNTIYF
>TRBD2|TRBV28|TRBJ2-3|.
TGTGCCAGCAGTCTCCCCCTAGCGGGGGACCGTCCTAGCACAGATACGCAGTATTTT
CASSLPLAGDRPSTDTQYF
>TRBD1|TRBV16|TRBJ2-3|.
TGTGCCAGCAGCCAACAGACAGGGGGTACAGATACGCAGTATTTT
CASSQQTGGTDTQYF
>.|TRBV18|TRBJ1-6|.
TGTGCCAGCTCACAATTGCAGGACGGGGATTCACCCCTCCACTTT
CASSQLQDGDSPLHF